This TCR beta chain is drawn from a study of blood T cell repertoires in COVID-19. Some clones are missing from TCRdb's copy, which holds only in-frame ones; the method was immunoSEQ multiplex PCR. This sample carries 280,000 or so clones, roughly nine tenths of them seen once, and the ten largest clones take roughly 2.9%. Grouping used clinical history reported by participants in a survey and questionnaire. There are 16 residues in the CDR3. After removal of 4 bases from V and 9 bases from J, the junction contained 15 bases not matched to a gene. The germline gives CDR1 GTSNPN, CDR2 SVGIG (reference sequence).

Material for sequencing was PBMCs or T cells enriched from blood (not recorded which). V gene TRBV30 combines with J gene TRBJ1-6; TRBD1 agrees at 7 bases. The clonotype comes from a woman aged 50 to 60 who had been exposed to COVID-19. The CDR3 here is CAWTLSGGTNFSPLHF. The CDR3 coding sequence is TGTGCCTGGACACTGTCAGGGGGGACGAACTTTTCACCCCTCCACTTT.